This TCR beta chain was captured by sequencing in a study of blood T cell repertoires in COVID-19. Study details: Italy, Spain and the United States were the sources of the convalescent and acute COVID-19 samples. The cDNA or gDNA used as material had been derived from T cells, B-cell-depleted T cells, or PBMCs.

Germline assignment: CDR1 MGHDK and CDR2 SYGVNS. This CDR3 contains 14 residues. After removal of 4 bases from V and 3 bases from J, the junction contained 0 bases not matched to a gene. Per the original data handling: Amplification from reference gene primers served as the basis for estimated nucleated cell counts. The assay was immunoSEQ multiplex PCR, and TCRdb's table has in-frame clones only and misses some. For V, J and clone size, that table is used; D and trimming come from the DNA. The sample comprises some 200,000 clones, 88% of which are singletons, and less than 2% rests with the top ten.

The material sequenced was peripheral blood. The clonotype comes from a man in his 70s with acute or convalescent COVID-19. The rearrangement links TRBV25-1 to TRBJ2-2, with 9 bases lining up with TRBD1. The CDR3 protein is CASSGQGDTGELFF. The CDR3 DNA reads TGTGCCAGCAGTGGACAGGGGGACACCGGGGAGCTGTTTTTT.